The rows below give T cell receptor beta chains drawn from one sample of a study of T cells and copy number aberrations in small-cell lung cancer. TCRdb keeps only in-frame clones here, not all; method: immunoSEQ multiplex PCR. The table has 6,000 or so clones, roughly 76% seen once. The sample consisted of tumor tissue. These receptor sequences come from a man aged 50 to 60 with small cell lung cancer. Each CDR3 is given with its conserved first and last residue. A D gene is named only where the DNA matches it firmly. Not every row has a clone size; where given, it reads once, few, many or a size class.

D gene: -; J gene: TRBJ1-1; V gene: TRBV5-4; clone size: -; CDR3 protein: CASSLGGAGNTEAFF; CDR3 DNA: TGTGCCAGCAGCTTGGGAGGGGCCGGAAACACTGAAGCTTTCTTT
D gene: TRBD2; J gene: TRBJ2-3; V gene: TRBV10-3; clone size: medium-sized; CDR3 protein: CAISELRGGVSTDTQYF; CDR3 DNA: TGTGCCATCAGTGAGCTAAGGGGAGGGGTTAGCACAGATACGCAGTATTTT
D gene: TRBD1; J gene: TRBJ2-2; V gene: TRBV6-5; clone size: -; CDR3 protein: CASSDRGTGELFF; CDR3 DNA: TGTGCCAGCAGTGACAGGGGAACCGGGGAGCTGTTTTTT
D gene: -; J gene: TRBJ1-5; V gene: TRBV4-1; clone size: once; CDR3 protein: CASSHVSPAGNQPQHF; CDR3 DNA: TGCGCCAGCAGCCATGTTTCCCCGGCGGGCAATCAGCCCCAGCATTTT
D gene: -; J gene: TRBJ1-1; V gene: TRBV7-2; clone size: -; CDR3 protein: CASSLRWNTEAFF; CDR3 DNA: TGTGCCAGCAGCTTAAGGTGGAACACTGAAGCTTTCTTT
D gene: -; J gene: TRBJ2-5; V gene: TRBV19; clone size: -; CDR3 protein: CASSHVLQETQYF; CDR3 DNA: TGTGCCAGTTCCCACGTCTTACAAGAGACCCAGTACTTC
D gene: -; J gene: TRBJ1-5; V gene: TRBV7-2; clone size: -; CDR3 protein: CASSLQSNQPQHF; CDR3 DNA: TGTGCCAGCAGCTTGCAGAGCAATCAGCCCCAGCATTTT
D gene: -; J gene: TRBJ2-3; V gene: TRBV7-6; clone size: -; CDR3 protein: CASSSPTDTQYF; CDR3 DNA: TGTGCCAGCAGCTCGCCTACAGATACGCAGTATTTT
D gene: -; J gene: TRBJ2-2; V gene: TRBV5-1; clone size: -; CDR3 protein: CASSLMGGTTGELFF; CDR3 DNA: TGCGCCAGCAGCTTAATGGGTGGGACCACCGGGGAGCTGTTTTTT
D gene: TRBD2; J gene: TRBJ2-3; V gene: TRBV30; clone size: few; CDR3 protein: CANSAGGPADTQYF; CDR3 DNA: TGTGCCAACTCAGCGGGAGGGCCGGCAGATACGCAGTATTTT
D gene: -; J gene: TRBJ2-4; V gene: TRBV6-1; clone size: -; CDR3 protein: CASSATRLAKNIQYF; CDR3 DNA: TGTGCCAGCAGCGCGACACGGCTAGCCAAAAACATTCAGTACTTC
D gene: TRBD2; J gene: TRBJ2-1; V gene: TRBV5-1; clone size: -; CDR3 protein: CASSSLRDYQFF; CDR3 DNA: TGCGCCAGCAGCTCGTTACGGGACTACCAGTTCTTC
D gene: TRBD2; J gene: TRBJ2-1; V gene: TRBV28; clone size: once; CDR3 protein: CASILAGWYNEQFF; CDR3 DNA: TGTGCCAGCATATTAGCGGGATGGTACAATGAGCAGTTCTTC
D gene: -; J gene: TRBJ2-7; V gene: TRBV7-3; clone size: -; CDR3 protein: CASSLYSSYEQYF; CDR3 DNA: TGTGCCAGCAGCTTATATTCATCCTACGAGCAGTACTTC
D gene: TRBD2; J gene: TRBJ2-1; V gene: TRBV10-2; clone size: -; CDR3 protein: CASSEKTSGRNEQFF; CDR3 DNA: TGCGCCAGCAGTGAGAAAACTAGCGGGAGGAATGAGCAGTTCTTC
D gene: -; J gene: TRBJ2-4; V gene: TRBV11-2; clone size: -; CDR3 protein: CASSSTRIQYF; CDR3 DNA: TGTGCCAGCAGCTCTACTAGAATACAGTACTTT
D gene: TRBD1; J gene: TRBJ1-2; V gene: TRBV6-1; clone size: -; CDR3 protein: CASSEADSGTGYGYTF; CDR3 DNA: TGTGCCAGCAGTGAAGCAGATTCCGGGACAGGGTATGGCTACACCTTC
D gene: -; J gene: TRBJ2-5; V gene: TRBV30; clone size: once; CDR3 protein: CAWSVAGETQYF; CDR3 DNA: TGTGCCTGGAGTGTAGCGGGAGAGACCCAGTACTTC
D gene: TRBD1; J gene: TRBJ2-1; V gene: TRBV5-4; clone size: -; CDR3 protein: CASSSRTGTYNEQFF; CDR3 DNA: TGTGCCAGCAGCTCGCGGACAGGGACCTACAATGAGCAGTTCTTC
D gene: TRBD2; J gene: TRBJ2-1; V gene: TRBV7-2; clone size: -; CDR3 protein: CASSLLSGTYNEQFF; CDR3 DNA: TGTGCCAGCAGCTTACTTAGCGGGACCTACAATGAGCAGTTCTTC
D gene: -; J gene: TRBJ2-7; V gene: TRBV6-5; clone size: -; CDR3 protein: CASMNTNTYEQYF; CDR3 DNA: TGTGCCAGCATGAACACCAATACTTACGAGCAGTACTTC
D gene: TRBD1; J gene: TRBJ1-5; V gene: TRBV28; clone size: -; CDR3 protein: CASSLGRGPNQPQHF; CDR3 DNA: TGTGCCAGCAGTTTAGGCAGGGGGCCGAATCAGCCCCAGCATTTT
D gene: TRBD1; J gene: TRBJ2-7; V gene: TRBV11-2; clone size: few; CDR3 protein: CASSFDGTGAYEQYF; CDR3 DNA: TGTGCCAGCAGCTTTGATGGGACAGGGGCCTACGAGCAGTACTTC
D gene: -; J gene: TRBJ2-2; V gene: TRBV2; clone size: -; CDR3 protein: CASSPENTGELFF; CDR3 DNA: TGTGCCAGCAGTCCGGAGAACACCGGGGAGCTGTTTTTT
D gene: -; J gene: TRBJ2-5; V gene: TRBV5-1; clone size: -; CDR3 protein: CASSSPRVQETQYF; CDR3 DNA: TGCGCCAGCAGCTCCCCCCGGGTACAAGAGACCCAGTACTTC